This T cell receptor beta chain appears in the sequencing data of a study of blood T cell repertoires in COVID-19. Whole-study context: Acute and convalescent COVID-19 samples came from the United States, Italy and Spain.

Germline V gene lookup returns CDR1 SGHDN and CDR2 FVKESK. CDR3 length: 16 amino acids. V lost 2 bases, J lost 4 bases, and 5 bases stayed unmatched. As handled by the study authors: Amplification with reference gene primers provided the estimates of nucleated cell counts. The data were produced by immunoSEQ multiplex PCR, yet TCRdb's version contains in-frame clones alone and is incomplete. The DNA gave D and trimming, while V, J and clone size come from that table. Of under 500,000 clones in the sample, around 89% are singletons; the top ten hold roughly 4%. The sample was peripheral blood. The V call is TRBV14, the J call TRBJ2-1; TRBD1 matches 10 bases. This clonotype was obtained from a young woman with acute or convalescent COVID-19. As DNA, the CDR3 is TGTGCCAGCAGCCAATTCGGGACAGGGGTTTACAATGAGCAGTTCTTC. Its translation is CASSQFGTGVYNEQFF.